This TCR beta chain was documented in a study of blood T cell repertoires in COVID-19. Overall study context: Spain, Italy and the United States supplied samples that represented acute and convalescent COVID-19. Nucleic acid was either cDNA or gDNA, and it came from T cells, B-cell-depleted T cells, or PBMCs.

Original analysis: Reference gene primer amplification yielded estimated nucleated cell counts. Clones were read by immunoSEQ multiplex PCR, and TCRdb kept only the in-frame ones, dropping some. D and trimming come from the DNA, and the V and J calls and clone size come from that table. Of 80,000 or so clones listed, roughly 89% are singletons. The CDR3 is 15 amino acids. After removal of 0 bases from V and 4 bases from J, the junction contained 4 bases not matched to a gene. Germline CDR1 LGHNA, CDR2 YNFKEQ. The sample taken for sequencing was peripheral blood. The genes are TRBV4-2 and TRBJ1-1; 8 nucleotides align to TRBD1. The origin of this receptor is a man in his fifties or sixties with acute or convalescent COVID-19. CDR3 DNA sequence: TGTGCCAGCAGCCAAGATCTACAGGGGGGCACTGAAGCTTTCTTT. This gives the protein CASSQDLQGGTEAFF.